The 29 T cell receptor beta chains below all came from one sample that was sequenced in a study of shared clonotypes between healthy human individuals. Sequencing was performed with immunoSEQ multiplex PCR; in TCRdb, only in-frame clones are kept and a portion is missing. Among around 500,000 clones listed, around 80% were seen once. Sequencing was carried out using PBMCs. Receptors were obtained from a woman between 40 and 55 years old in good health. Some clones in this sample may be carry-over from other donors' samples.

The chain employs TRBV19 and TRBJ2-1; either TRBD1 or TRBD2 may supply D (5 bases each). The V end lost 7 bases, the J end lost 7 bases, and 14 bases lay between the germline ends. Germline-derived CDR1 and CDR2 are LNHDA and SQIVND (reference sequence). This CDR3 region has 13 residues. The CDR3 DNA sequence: TGTGCCAGTAATCAGGGCGGGTGGAATGAGCAGTTCTTC. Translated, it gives CASNQGGWNEQFF.

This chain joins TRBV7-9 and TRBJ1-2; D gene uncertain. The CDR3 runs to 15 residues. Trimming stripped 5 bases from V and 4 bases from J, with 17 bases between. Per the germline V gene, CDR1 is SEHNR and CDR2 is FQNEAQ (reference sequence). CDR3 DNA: TGTGCCAGCAGCCCATATTGGGAAGAATTCTATGGCTACACCTTC. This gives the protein CASSPYWEEFYGYTF.

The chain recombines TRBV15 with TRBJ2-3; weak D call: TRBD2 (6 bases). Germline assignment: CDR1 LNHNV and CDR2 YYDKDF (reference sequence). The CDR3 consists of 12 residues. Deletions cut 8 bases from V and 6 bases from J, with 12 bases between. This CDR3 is CATGYGSDTQYF. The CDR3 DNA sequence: TGTGCCACCGGTTACGGGAGTGATACGCAGTATTTT.

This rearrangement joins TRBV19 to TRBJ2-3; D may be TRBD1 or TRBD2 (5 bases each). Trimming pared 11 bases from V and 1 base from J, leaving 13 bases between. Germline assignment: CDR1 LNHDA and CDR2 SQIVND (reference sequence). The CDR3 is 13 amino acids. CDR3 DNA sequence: TGTGCCGGGGGACCTAGGGGCACAGATACGCAGTATTTT. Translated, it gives CAGGPRGTDTQYF. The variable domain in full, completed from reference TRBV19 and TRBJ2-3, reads DGGITQSPKYLFRKEGQNVTLSCEQNLNHDAMYWYRQDPGQGLRLIYYSQIVNDFQKGDIAEGYSVSREKKESFPLTVTSAQKNPTAFYLCAGGPRGTDTQYFGPGTRLTVL.

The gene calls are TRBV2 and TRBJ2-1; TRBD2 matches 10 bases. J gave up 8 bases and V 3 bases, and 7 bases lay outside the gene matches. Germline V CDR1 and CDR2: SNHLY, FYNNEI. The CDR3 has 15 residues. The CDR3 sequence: CASSESSGSLDEQFF. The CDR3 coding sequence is TGTGCCAGCAGTGAGTCTAGCGGGAGCTTGGATGAGCAGTTCTTC.

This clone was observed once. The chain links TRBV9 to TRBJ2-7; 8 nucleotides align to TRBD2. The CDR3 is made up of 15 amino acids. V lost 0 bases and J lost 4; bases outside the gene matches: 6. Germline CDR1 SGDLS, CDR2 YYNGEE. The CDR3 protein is CASSVASGSFYEQYF. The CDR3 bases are TGTGCCAGCAGCGTAGCCAGCGGGAGCTTTTACGAGCAGTACTTC.

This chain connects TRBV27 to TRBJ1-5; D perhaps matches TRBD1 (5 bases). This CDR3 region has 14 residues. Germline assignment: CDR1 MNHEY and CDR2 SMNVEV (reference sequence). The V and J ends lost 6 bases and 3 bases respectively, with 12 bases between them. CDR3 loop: CASRRGLDNQPQHF. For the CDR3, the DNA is TGTGCCAGCAGGAGGGGATTAGACAATCAGCCCCAGCATTTT.

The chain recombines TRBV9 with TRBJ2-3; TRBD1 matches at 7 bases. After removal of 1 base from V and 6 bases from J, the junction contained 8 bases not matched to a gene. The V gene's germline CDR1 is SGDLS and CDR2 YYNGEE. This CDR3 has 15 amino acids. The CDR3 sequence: CASSVREGGGDTQYF. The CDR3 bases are TGTGCCAGCAGCGTAAGAGAAGGGGGCGGTGATACGCAGTATTTT.

The CDR3 nucleotides are TGTGCCAGCAGTTACGGGACAACGAACGGTGAAGCTTTCTTT. Translation gives CASSYGTTNGEAFF. The J gene is TRBJ1-1, the V gene TRBV6-5; tentatively, D is TRBD1 (6 bases). Trimming took 2 bases from V and 7 from J, leaving 14 bases between them. This CDR3 is 14 amino acids long. CDR1 is MNHEY and CDR2 is SVGAGI in the germline V gene.

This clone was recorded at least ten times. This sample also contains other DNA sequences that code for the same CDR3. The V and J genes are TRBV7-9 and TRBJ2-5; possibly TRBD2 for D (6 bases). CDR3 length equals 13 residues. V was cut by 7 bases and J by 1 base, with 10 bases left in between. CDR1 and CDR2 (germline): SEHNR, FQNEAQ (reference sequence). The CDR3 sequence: CASTLGGQETQYF. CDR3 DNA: TGTGCCAGCACCCTGGGGGGCCAAGAGACCCAGTACTTC.

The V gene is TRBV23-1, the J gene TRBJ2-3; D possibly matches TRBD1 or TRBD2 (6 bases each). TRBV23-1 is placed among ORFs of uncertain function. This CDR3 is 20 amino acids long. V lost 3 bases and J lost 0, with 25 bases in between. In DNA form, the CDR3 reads TGCGCCAGCAGTCACCCAATTCGAGGGGGGAAGCGGAACAGCACAGATACGCAGTATTTT. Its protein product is CASSHPIRGGKRNSTDTQYF.

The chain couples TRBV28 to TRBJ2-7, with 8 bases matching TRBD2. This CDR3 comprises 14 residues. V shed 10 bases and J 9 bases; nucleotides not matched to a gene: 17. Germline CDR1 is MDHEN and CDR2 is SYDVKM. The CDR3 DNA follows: TGTGCCACTTCATCGCGAGCGGGAGTTATTGCGCAGTACTTC. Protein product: CATSSRAGVIAQYF.

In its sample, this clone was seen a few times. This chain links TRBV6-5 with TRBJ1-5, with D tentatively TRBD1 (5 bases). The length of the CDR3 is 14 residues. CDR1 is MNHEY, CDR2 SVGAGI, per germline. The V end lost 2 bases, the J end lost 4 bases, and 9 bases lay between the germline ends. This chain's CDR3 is CASSYGGPNQPQHF. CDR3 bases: TGTGCCAGCAGTTACGGGGGACCGAATCAGCCCCAGCATTTT.

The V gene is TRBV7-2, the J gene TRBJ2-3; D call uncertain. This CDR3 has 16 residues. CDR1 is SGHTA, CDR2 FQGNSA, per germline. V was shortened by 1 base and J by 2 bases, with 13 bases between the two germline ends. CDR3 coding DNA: TGTGCCAGCAGCTTAGAGGCGGACCTCCCCACAGATACGCAGTATTTT. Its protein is CASSLEADLPTDTQYF.

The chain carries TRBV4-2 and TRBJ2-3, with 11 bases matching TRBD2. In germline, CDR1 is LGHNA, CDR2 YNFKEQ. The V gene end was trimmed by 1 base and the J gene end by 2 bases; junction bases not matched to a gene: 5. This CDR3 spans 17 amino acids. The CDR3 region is CASSQAPSGGNTDTQYF. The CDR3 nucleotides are TGTGCCAGCAGCCAAGCCCCTAGCGGGGGGAACACAGATACGCAGTATTTT.

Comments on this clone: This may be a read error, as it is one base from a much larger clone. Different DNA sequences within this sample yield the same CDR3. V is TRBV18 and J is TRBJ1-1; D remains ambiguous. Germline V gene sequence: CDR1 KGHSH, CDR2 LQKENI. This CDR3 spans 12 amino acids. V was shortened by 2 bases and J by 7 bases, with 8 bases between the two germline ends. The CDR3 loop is CASSPGQGEAFF. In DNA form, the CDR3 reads TGTGCCAGCTCACCAGGCCAAGGTGAAGCTTTCTTT.

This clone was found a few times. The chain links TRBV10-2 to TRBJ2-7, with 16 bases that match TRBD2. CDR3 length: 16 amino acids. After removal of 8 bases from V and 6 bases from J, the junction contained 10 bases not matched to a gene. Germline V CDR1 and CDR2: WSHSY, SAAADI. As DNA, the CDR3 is TGCGCCAGCTGGCCGGGACTAGCGGGAGGGCCTGGCGAGCAGTACTTC. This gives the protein CASWPGLAGGPGEQYF.

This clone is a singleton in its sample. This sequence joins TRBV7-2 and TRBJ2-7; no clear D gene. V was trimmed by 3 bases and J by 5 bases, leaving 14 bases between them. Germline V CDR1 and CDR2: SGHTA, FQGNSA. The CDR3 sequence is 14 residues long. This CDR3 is CASSFMTASHEQYF. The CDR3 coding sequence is TGTGCCAGCAGCTTCATGACCGCTTCGCACGAGCAGTACTTC.

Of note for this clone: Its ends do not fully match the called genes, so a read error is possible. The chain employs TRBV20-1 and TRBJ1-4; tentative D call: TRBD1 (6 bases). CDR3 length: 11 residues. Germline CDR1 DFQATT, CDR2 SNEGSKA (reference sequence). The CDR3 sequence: CSARPFGQSLF. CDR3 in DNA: TGCAGTGCGCGCCCGTTCGGACAGTCGCTTTTT.

The CDR3 DNA is TGTGCCAGCAGTTACGTGCTCACCCACCCCGACGAGCAGTACTTC. It encodes CASSYVLTHPDEQYF. This chain uses TRBV6-5 with TRBJ2-7; D not resolved. Per germline, CDR1 MNHEY and CDR2 SVGAGI. V was clipped by 2 bases and J by 5 bases, with 16 bases between them. CDR3 length equals 15 residues.

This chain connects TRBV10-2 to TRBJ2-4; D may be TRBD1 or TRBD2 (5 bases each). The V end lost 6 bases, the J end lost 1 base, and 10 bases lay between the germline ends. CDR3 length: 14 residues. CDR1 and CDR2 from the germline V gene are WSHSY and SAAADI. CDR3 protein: CASRGDGAKNIQYF. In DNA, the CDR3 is TGCGCCAGCAGAGGGGACGGCGCCAAAAACATTCAGTACTTC.

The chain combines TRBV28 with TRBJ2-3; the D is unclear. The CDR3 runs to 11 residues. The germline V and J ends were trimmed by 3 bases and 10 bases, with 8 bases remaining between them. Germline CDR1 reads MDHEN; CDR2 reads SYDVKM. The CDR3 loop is CASSFAVAQYF. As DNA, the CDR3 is TGTGCCAGCAGTTTTGCGGTGGCGCAGTATTTT.

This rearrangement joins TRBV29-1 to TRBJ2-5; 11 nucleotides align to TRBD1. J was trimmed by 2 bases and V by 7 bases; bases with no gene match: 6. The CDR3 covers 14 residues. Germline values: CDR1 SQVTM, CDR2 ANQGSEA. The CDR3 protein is CSAAGQGGQETQYF. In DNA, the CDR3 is TGCAGCGCAGCGGGACAGGGGGGTCAAGAGACCCAGTACTTC.

The CDR3 bases are TGTGCCAGCAGCGGTCTTGGGGAGAGGCGCAATGAGCAGTTCTTC. This encodes CASSGLGERRNEQFF. This chain uses TRBV7-2 with TRBJ2-1, with D possibly matching TRBD2 (5 bases). Trimming pared 5 bases from V and 6 bases from J, leaving 17 bases between. The CDR3 is 15 residues long. Per germline, CDR1 SGHTA and CDR2 FQGNSA.

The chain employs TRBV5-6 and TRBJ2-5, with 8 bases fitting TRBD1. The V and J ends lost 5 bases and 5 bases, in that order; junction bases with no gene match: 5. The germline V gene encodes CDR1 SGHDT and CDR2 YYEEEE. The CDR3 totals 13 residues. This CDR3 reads CASRTGVGETQYF. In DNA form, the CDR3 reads TGTGCCAGCAGGACAGGGGTCGGGGAGACCCAGTACTTC.

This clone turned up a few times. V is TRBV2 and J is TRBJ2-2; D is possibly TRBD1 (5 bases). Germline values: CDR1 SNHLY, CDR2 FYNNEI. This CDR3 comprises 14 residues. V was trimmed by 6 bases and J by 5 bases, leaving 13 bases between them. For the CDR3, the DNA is TGTGCCAGCAGGCAGACAGATGCTACCGGGGAGCTGTTTTTT. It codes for CASRQTDATGELFF. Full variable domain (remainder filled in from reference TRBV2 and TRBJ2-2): EPEVTQTPSHQVTQMGQEVILRCVPISNHLYFYWYRQILGQKVEFLVSFYNNEISEKSEIFDDQFSVERPDGSNFTLKIRSTKLEDSAMYFCASRQTDATGELFFGEGSRLTVL.

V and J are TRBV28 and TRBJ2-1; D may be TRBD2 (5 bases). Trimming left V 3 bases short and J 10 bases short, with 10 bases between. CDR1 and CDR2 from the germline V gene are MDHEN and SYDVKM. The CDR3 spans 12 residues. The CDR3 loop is CASSFGEQEQFF. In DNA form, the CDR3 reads TGTGCCAGCAGTTTCGGGGAGCAAGAGCAGTTCTTC.

The CDR3 sequence is CASSSNPGGPSGNTIYF. CDR3 DNA: TGTGCCAGCAGTTCCAATCCAGGGGGCCCCTCTGGAAACACCATATATTTT. This chain links TRBV28 with TRBJ1-3, with 8 positions matching TRBD1. Per the germline V gene, CDR1 is MDHEN and CDR2 is SYDVKM. V shed 4 bases, J shed 0 bases, and the junction held 8 bases outside the gene matches. This CDR3 region has 17 residues. Supplemented by reference TRBV28 and TRBJ1-3, the full variable domain reads DVKVTQSSRYLVKRTGEKVFLECVQDMDHENMFWYRQDPGLGLRLIYFSYDVKMKEKGDIPEGYSVSREKKERFSLILESASTNQTSMYLCASSSNPGGPSGNTIYFGEGSWLTVV.

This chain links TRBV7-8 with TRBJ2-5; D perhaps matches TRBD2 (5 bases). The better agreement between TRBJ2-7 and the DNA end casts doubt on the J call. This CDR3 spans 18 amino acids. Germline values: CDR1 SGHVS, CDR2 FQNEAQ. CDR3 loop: CASSRSGGRSWDSYEQYF. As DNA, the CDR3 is TGTGCCAGCAGCAGAAGCGGAGGAAGAAGTTGGGACTCCTACGAGCAGTACTTC.